The 26 T cell receptor beta chains below all came from one sample that was sequenced in a study of T cells in Graves' hyperthyroidism and ophthalmopathy. Amplified regions were TCR beta CDR3 sequences from RNA transcripts. First-round RT-PCR with HTBI primers amplified the TCR CDR3 region. Each CDR3 protein is one row after TCRdb ran MiXCR on the multiplex PCR reads. The table lists more than 150,000 distinct CDR3 sequences, about 15% of them singletons. Sequenced material: blood. Source of these receptors: a woman aged 45-60 years with Graves' hyperthyroidism.

The table lists this clonotype with many counts. The chain joins TRBV19 to TRBJ2-2; TRBD2 matches at 8 bases. Germline-derived CDR1 and CDR2 are LNHDA and SQIVND (reference sequence). This CDR3 is built from 14 residues. Trimming at V came to 8 bases and at J to 3 bases, leaving 5 bases not matched to a gene. CDR3: CASGKRGYTGELFF. DNA of the CDR3: TGTGCCAGTGGAAAGCGGGGGTACACCGGGGAGCTGTTTTTT. The entire variable domain, with the rest obtained from reference TRBV19 and TRBJ2-2, is as follows: DGGITQSPKYLFRKEGQNVTLSCEQNLNHDAMYWYRQDPGQGLRLIYYSQIVNDFQKGDIAEGYSVSREKKESFPLTVTSAQKNPTAFYLCASGKRGYTGELFFGEGSRLTVL.

Many counts were recorded for this clonotype. This CDR3 reads CASSYRQGARQEAFF. The DNA for the CDR3 is TGCGCCAGCAGCTACCGACAGGGGGCCCGCCAGGAAGCTTTCTTT. The J gene is TRBJ1-1, the V gene TRBV5-1, with 10 nucleotides matching TRBD1. Germline V gives CDR1 SGHRS, CDR2 YFSETQ. J gave up 8 bases and V 3 bases, and 10 bases lay outside the gene matches. This CDR3 has 15 amino acids.

In its sample, this clonotype was seen many times. V and J are TRBV6-1 and TRBJ1-1; 7 bases fit TRBD1. CDR1 is MNHNS and CDR2 is SASEGT in the germline V gene. CDR3 length: 14 residues. Trimming at V came to 6 bases and at J to 2 bases, leaving 6 bases not matched to a gene. The DNA of the CDR3 is TGTGCCAGCAGCAAACAGGGGCCTAACACTGAAGCTTTCTTT. This encodes CASSKQGPNTEAFF.

The chain is built from TRBV5-5 and TRBJ1-2; a weak D match, TRBD1 (6 bases). Germline CDR1 is SGHKS and CDR2 is YYEKEE (reference sequence). V gave up 1 base and J gave up 4 bases, with 17 bases separating them. The CDR3 has 16 residues. DNA for the CDR3: TGTGCCAGCAGCTTGCTCATACAGGGCGGTGGCTATGGCTACACCTTC. As protein: CASSLLIQGGGYGYTF.

Many counts were recorded for this clonotype. This sequence joins TRBV13 and TRBJ1-6; D is uncertain. With 5 bases removed from V and 14 bases from J, the gap between germline ends came to 16 bases. Germline V gene sequence: CDR1 PRHDT, CDR2 FYEKMQ (reference sequence). The CDR3 has 13 residues. The CDR3 loop reads CASSLKDGSALHF. The CDR3 region has the DNA TGTGCCAGCAGCCTCAAAGACGGGTCTGCCCTCCACTTT.

This clonotype was observed at least ten times. This chain connects TRBV28 to TRBJ2-7, with TRBD1 matching 8 bases. In germline, CDR1 is MDHEN, CDR2 SYDVKM. V shed 7 bases and J 5 bases; nucleotides not matched to a gene: 10. This CDR3 has 14 residues. The CDR3 region is CASTPMTGENEQYF. In nucleotides, the CDR3 is TGTGCCAGCACCCCGATGACAGGGGAGAACGAGCAGTACTTC.

This clonotype was seen repeatedly, ten times or more. This sequence joins TRBV19 and TRBJ1-1, with D unresolved. V was shortened by 1 base and J by 4 bases, with 4 bases between the two germline ends. The CDR3 runs 12 residues. Germline CDR1 is LNHDA and CDR2 is SQIVND (reference sequence). CDR3 bases: TGTGCCAGTAGTATAGGAGTCACTGAAGCTTTCTTT. Translating it yields CASSIGVTEAFF.

This clonotype was recorded many times. This chain uses TRBV28 with TRBJ1-2, with TRBD1 identical over 7 bases. Germline-derived CDR1 and CDR2 are MDHEN and SYDVKM. CDR3 size: 12 residues. CDR3 coding DNA: TGTGCGGCAGGGGGAAGGGACTATGGCTACACCTTC. Amino acids: CAAGGRDYGYTF.

This clonotype was seen many times. The gene calls are TRBV6-1 and TRBJ1-2; the D gene is possibly TRBD1 (5 bases). The germline CDR1 and CDR2 sequences are MNHNS and SASEGT. The CDR3 runs 15 residues. V lost 7 bases and J 7 bases, leaving 22 bases between the germline ends. The CDR3 coding sequence is TGTGCCAGCAATACGCAGGGCCTTTTGAACCCTGGCTACACCTTC. Translating gives CASNTQGLLNPGYTF.

In this sample, this clonotype turned up many times. The rearrangement uses TRBV29-1 and TRBJ2-4, with TRBD1 identical over 9 bases. This CDR3 is 14 amino acids long. CDR1 SQVTM and CDR2 ANQGSEA come from the germline V gene. The ends lost 4 bases at V and 5 bases at J; junction bases unmatched: 6. CDR3 bases: TGCAGCGTTGTCCCCGGGACAGGGCAAAACATTCAGTACTTC. Protein: CSVVPGTGQNIQYF.

This clonotype was detected many times. V is TRBV6-1 and J is TRBJ1-1; 9 nucleotides match TRBD1. CDR1 and CDR2 (germline): MNHNS, SASEGT. The CDR3 loop spans 15 amino acids. The J segment lost 5 bases and the V segment lost 5 bases, leaving 9 bases of the junction unmatched. The CDR3 DNA follows: TGTGCCAGCAGTCCGGACAGGGGTTTTAGGACTGAAGCTTTCTTT. This translates into CASSPDRGFRTEAFF.

This clonotype was counted ten times or more. V and J are TRBV28 and TRBJ1-2; D unresolved. This CDR3 is built from 14 residues. V dropped 5 bases and J dropped 7 bases, with 17 bases sitting between them. CDR1 and CDR2 from the germline V gene are MDHEN and SYDVKM. CDR3 sequence reads: CASSLRTVVGGYTF. DNA for the CDR3: TGTGCCAGCAGTCTCCGGACGGTAGTTGGTGGCTACACCTTC.

This clonotype was picked up one time. The genes are TRBV20-1 and TRBJ1-2, with D hard to call. Trimming took 3 bases from V and 7 from J, leaving 9 bases between them. The length of the CDR3 is 11 residues. The V gene's germline CDR1 is DFQATT and CDR2 SNEGSKA (reference sequence). The CDR3 coding sequence is TGCAGTGCTAGTTTGGGATTTGGCTACACCTTC. Protein sequence: CSASLGFGYTF.

This clonotype was observed a few times. The chain links TRBV7-9 to TRBJ1-3; D remains ambiguous. In germline, CDR1 is SEHNR, CDR2 FQNEAQ (reference sequence). The V end lost 5 bases, the J end lost 4 bases, and 12 bases lay between the germline ends. This CDR3 has 14 residues. This CDR3 reads CASSRLQSGNTIYF. As DNA, the CDR3 is TGTGCCAGCAGCCGACTACAATCCGGAAACACCATATATTTT.

The rearrangement joins TRBV11-2 to TRBJ2-7; D might be TRBD2 (6 bases). CDR1 is SGHAT, CDR2 FQNNGV, per germline. V dropped 11 bases and J dropped 2 bases, with 16 bases sitting between them. The CDR3 has 13 residues. In DNA form, the CDR3 reads TGTGCCCCCCGGGACTCACGGACCTACGAGCAGTACTTC. Translated: CAPRDSRTYEQYF. The whole variable domain, remainder taken from reference TRBV11-2 and TRBJ2-7, is EAGVAQSPRYKIIEKRQSVAFWCNPISGHATLYWYQQILGQGPKLLIQFQNNGVVDDSQLPKDRFSAERLKGVDSTLKIQPAKLEDSAVYLCAPRDSRTYEQYFGPGTRLTVT.

In its sample, this clonotype was seen many times. This rearrangement joins TRBV9 to TRBJ1-3; unclear D gene. CDR1 and CDR2 (germline): SGDLS, YYNGEE. This CDR3 contains 15 residues. V lost 0 bases, J lost 2 bases, and 9 bases lay in between. The CDR3 protein is CASSVGYGAGNTIYF. In DNA, the CDR3 is TGTGCCAGCAGCGTAGGCTATGGAGCTGGAAACACCATATATTTT.

This clonotype was detected many times. The chain couples TRBV11-2 to TRBJ2-7; D remains unclear. The CDR3 is 11 amino acids. Trimming removed 5 bases at V and 2 bases at J, with 4 bases between. CDR1 is SGHAT and CDR2 is FQNNGV in the germline V gene. This CDR3 is CASSDAYEQYF. CDR3 coding DNA: TGTGCCAGCAGCGACGCCTACGAGCAGTACTTC.

In this sample, this clonotype turned up many times. The J gene is TRBJ2-1, the V gene TRBV28; TRBD2 matches at 7 bases. This CDR3 comprises 15 residues. Germline V gene sequence: CDR1 MDHEN, CDR2 SYDVKM. V shed 2 bases and J 0 bases; nucleotides not matched to a gene: 1. CDR3 amino acids: CASSLRGDSYNEQFF. CDR3 bases: TGTGCCAGCAGTTTACGGGGGGACTCCTACAATGAGCAGTTCTTC.

This clonotype was detected ten times or more. A read error may account for a junction end that differs from germline. This CDR3 reads CASSAPGQPNTEAFF. Written as DNA, the CDR3 is TGTGCCAGCTCAGCACCGGGGCAACCGAACACTGAAGCTTTCTTT. The V gene is TRBV18, the J gene TRBJ1-1; weak D call: TRBD1 (5 bases). The CDR3 is 15 residues long. Germline lookup yields CDR1 KGHSH and CDR2 LQKENI.

The CDR3 DNA is TGTGCCAGCAGCCAAGGGGGACACTCTGGAAACACCATATATTTT. This encodes CASSQGGHSGNTIYF. The rearrangement links TRBV3-1 to TRBJ1-3; possible D gene TRBD1, 6 bases. Trimming removed 1 base at V and 0 bases at J, with 7 bases between. Per the germline V gene, CDR1 is LGHDT and CDR2 is YNNKEL (reference sequence). The CDR3 covers 15 residues.

The rearrangement links TRBV10-1 to TRBJ2-1, with D perhaps matching TRBD2 (6 bases). CDR1 is WNHNN, CDR2 SYGVQD, per germline (reference sequence). Trimming removed 0 bases at V and 2 bases at J, with 11 bases between. The CDR3 is made up of 16 amino acids. In nucleotides, the CDR3 is TGCGCCAGCAGTGAGTCGACCGGGGGAACCTACAATGAGCAGTTCTTC. Its protein is CASSESTGGTYNEQFF.

This clonotype was counted only a few times. The chain has TRBV4-1 and TRBJ2-7, with D maybe TRBD2 (5 bases). CDR3 length equals 15 residues. Germline lookup yields CDR1 MGHRA and CDR2 YSYEKL. Trimming took off 1 base at V and 5 bases at J, with 15 bases between the two ends. The CDR3 DNA follows: TGCGCCAGCAGCCAAGTGGGATTGGCGGAGGACGAGCAGTACTTC. It specifies CASSQVGLAEDEQYF.

The chain combines TRBV5-1 with TRBJ1-6; the D gene is possibly TRBD1 (5 bases). The V end was cut by 9 bases, the J end by 11 bases, with 18 bases between. From germline, CDR1 is SGHRS and CDR2 YFSETQ. This CDR3 has 13 residues. The CDR3, as DNA: TGCGCCACCTCCAGGGACCTAGGAACACCCCTCCACTTT. Protein product: CATSRDLGTPLHF.

This chain links TRBV9 with TRBJ2-1; 9 nucleotides agree with TRBD1. Germline V gives CDR1 SGDLS, CDR2 YYNGEE. This CDR3 spans 14 amino acids. The trim removed 3 bases at V and 7 bases at J, leaving 5 bases unmatched. CDR3 sequence (DNA): TGTGCCAGCAGCGCCCGGGACAGGGCTAATGAGCAGTTCTTC. As protein: CASSARDRANEQFF.

V usage is TRBV5-4 and J usage is TRBJ2-1, with a possible D match to TRBD1 (5 bases). The CDR3 loop spans 15 amino acids. The germline V and J ends were trimmed by 0 bases and 7 bases, with 14 bases remaining between them. In germline, CDR1 is SGHNT, CDR2 YYREEE (reference sequence). CDR3 amino acids: CASSLGRESLNEQFF. CDR3 nucleotides: TGTGCCAGCAGCTTGGGCAGGGAAAGTCTAAATGAGCAGTTCTTC.

Notes on this clonotype: The junction departs from germline at one end; a sequencing error may be responsible. V usage is TRBV10-2 and J usage is TRBJ1-4, with unresolved D. Germline-derived CDR1 and CDR2 are WSHSY and SAAADI. This CDR3 comprises 17 residues. This CDR3 reads CASSRAGAGETNEKLLF. The DNA of the CDR3 is TGCGCCAGCAGTCGAGCAGGAGCCGGAGAGACTAATGAAAAACTGCTTTTT.